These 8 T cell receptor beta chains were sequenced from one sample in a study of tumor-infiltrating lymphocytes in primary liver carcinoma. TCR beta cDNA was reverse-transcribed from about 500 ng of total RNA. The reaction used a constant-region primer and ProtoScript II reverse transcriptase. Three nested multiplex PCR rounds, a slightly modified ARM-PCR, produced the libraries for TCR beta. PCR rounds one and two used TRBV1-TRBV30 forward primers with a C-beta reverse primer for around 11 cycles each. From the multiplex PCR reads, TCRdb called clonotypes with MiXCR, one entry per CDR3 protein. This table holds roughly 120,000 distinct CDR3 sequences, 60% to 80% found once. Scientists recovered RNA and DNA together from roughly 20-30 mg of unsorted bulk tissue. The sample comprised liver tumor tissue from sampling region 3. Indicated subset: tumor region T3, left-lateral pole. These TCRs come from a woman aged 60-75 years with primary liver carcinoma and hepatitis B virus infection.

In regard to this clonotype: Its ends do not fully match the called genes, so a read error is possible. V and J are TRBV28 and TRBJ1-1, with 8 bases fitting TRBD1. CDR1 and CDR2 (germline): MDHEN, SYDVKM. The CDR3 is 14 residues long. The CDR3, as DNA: TGTGCCAGTAGCCGTTCCAGGGGGCGGACTGGAGCTTTCTTT. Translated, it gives CASSRSRGRTGAFF.

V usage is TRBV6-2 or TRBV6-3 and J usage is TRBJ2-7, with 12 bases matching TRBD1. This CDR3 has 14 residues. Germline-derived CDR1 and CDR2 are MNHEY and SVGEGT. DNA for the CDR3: TGTACCAACAGCCCCGGGACAGGGGGCGACGAGCAGTACTTC. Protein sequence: CTNSPGTGGDEQYF.

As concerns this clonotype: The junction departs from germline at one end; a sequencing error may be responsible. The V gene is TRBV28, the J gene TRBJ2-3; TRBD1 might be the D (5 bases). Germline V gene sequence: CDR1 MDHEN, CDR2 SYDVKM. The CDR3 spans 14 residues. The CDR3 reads CVSRDRAGTDTQYF. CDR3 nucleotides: TGTGTCAGCAGGGATAGGGCTGGCACAGATACGCAGTATTTT.

The CDR3 is CASSLKAGGINEQFF. The CDR3 DNA follows: TGTGCCAGCAGCTTGAAAGCGGGAGGTATTAATGAGCAGTTCTTC. This chain connects TRBV5-4 to TRBJ2-1; 9 bases align to TRBD2. The length of the CDR3 is 15 residues. Germline V lookup: CDR1 SGHNT, CDR2 YYREEE (reference sequence). The junction had 6 bases not matched to a gene; V was cut back by 1 base and J by 7 bases.

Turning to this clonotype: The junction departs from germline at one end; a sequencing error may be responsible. CDR3 sequence: CASSLDRTGELPF. DNA for the CDR3: TGTGCCAGCAGCTTAGATAGGACCGGGGAGCTGCCTTTT. The chain couples TRBV11-2 to TRBJ2-2; D is possibly TRBD2 (5 bases). The V gene's germline CDR1 is SGHAT and CDR2 FQNNGV. The CDR3 runs to 13 residues. Full variable domain (outside the CDR3, taken from reference TRBV11-2 and TRBJ2-2): EAGVAQSPRYKIIEKRQSVAFWCNPISGHATLYWYQQILGQGPKLLIQFQNNGVVDDSQLPKDRFSAERLKGVDSTLKIQPAKLEDSAVYLCASSLDRTGELPFGEGSRLTVL.

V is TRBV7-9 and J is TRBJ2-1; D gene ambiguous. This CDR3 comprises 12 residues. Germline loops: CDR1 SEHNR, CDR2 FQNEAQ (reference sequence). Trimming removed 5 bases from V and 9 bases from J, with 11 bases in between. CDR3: CASSQGRIEQFF. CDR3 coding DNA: TGTGCCAGCAGCCAAGGACGGATTGAGCAGTTCTTC.

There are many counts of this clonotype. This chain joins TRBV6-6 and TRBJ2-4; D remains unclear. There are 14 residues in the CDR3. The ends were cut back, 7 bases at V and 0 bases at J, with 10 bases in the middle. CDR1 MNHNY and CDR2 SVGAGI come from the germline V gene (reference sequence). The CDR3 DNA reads TGTGCCAGCATCGGGTCGCCAGCCAAAAACATTCAGTACTTC. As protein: CASIGSPAKNIQYF.

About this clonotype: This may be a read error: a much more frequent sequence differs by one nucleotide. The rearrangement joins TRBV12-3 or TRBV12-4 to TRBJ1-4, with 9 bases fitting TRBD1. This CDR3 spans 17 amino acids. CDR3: CANSTRGTGRSNEKLFF. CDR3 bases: TGTGCCAACAGTACCCGGGGGACAGGGAGATCTAATGAAAAACTGTTTTTT.